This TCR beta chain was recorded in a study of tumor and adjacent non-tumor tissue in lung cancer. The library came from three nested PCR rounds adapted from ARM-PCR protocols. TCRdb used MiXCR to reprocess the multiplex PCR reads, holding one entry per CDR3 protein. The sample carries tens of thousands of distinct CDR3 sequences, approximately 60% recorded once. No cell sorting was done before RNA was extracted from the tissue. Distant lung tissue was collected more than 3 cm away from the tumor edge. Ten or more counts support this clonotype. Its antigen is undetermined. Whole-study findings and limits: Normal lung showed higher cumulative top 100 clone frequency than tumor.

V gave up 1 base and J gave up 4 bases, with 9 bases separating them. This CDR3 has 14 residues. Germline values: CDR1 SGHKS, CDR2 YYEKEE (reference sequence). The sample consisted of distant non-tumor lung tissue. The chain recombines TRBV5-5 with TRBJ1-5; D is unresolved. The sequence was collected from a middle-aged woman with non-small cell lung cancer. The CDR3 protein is CASSLRAGNQPQHF. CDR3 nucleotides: TGTGCCAGCAGCTTGCGGGCAGGAAATCAGCCCCAGCATTTT.